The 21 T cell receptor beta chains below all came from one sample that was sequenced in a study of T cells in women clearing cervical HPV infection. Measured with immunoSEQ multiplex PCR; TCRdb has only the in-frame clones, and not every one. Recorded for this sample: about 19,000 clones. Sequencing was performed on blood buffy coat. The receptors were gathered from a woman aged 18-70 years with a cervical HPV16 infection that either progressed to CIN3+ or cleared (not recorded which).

Incomplete CDR3 DNA: TGTGCCAGCAGCTTAGCAGGCGGGGTGGGGACTGAA. It encodes CASSLAGGVGTE. From start to end, the CDR3 is CASSLAGGVGTEAFF. This rearrangement joins TRBV7-9 to TRBJ1-1; D is unresolved. The read ends 3 residues early relative to the CDR3; the germline J gene fills the gap. The V gene's germline CDR1 is SEHNR and CDR2 FQNEAQ (reference sequence). The length of the CDR3 is 15 residues. V was cut by 0 bases and J by 5 bases, with 13 bases left in between. The full variable domain, rest sourced from reference TRBV7-9 and TRBJ1-1, is DTGVSQNPRHKITKRGQNVTFRCDPISEHNRLYWYRQTLGQGPEFLTYFQNEAQLEKSRLLSDRFSAERPKGSFSTLEIQRTEQGDSAMYLCASSLAGGVGTEAFFGQGTRLTVV.

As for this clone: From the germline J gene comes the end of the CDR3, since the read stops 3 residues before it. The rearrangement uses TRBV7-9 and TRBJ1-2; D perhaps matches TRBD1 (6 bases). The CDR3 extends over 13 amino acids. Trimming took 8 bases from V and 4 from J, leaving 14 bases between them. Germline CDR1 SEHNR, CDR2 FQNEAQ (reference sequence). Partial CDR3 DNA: TGTGCCAGCCGCCGGACAGAATCCTATGGC. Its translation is CASRRTESYG. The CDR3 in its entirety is CASRRTESYGYTF.

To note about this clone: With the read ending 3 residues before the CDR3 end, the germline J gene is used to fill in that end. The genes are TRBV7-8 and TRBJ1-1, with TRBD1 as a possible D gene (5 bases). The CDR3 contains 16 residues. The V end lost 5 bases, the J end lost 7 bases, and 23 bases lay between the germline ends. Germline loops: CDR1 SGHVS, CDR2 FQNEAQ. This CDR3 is CASSPKGWRAGDEAFF. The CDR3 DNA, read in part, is TGTGCCAGCAGCCCAAAGGGCTGGAGGGCGGGGGATGAA.

Partial CDR3 DNA: TGCGCCAGCAGTGAGTCTCCGGTTGGCTATGGC. Its translation: CASSESPVGYG. The entire CDR3 protein is CASSESPVGYGYTF. The genes are TRBV10-1 and TRBJ1-2; no firm D call. Read coverage stops 3 residues before the CDR3 terminus; the germline J gene supplies the remainder. Germline CDR1 is WNHNN and CDR2 is SYGVQD (reference sequence). Trimming shortened V by 0 bases and J by 4 bases, and 9 bases separated the two germline ends. The CDR3 runs to 14 residues.

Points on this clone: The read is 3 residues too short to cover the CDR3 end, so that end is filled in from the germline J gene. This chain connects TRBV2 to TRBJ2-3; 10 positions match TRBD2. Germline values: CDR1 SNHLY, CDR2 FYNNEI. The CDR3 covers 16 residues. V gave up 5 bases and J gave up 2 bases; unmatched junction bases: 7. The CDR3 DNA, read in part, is TGTGCCAGCAGTTCCGGCCTAGCGGGGGCCACAGATACG. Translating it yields CASSSGLAGATDT. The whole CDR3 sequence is CASSSGLAGATDTQYF.

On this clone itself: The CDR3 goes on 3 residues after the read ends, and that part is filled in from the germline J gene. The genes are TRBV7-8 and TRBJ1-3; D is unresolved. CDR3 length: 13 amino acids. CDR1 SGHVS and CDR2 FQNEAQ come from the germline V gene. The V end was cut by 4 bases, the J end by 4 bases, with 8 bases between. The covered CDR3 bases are TGTGCCAGCAGCTCCTTTTCGGGAAACACC. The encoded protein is CASSSFSGNT. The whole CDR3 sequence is CASSSFSGNTIYF.

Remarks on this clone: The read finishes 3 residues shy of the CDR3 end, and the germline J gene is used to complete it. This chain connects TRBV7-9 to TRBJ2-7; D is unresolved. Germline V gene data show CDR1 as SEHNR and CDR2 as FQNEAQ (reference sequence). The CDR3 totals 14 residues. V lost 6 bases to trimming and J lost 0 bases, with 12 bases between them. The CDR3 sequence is CASRPEGLSYEQYF. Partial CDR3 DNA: TGTGCCAGCAGGCCCGAAGGCCTCTCCTACGAG.

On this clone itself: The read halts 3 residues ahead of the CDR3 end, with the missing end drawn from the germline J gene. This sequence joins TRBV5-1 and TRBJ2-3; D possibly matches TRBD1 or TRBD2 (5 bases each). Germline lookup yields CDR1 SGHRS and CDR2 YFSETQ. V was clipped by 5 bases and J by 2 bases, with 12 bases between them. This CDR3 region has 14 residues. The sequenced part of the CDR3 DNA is TGCGCCAGCAGGCAAGAGGGGATCACAGATACG. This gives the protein CASRQEGITDT. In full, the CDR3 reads CASRQEGITDTQYF.

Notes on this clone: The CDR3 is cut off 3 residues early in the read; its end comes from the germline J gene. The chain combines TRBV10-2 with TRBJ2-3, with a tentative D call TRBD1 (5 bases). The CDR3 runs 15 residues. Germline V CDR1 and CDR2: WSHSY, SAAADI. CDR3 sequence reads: CASSVTGNWHQPQYF. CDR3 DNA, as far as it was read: TGCGCCAGCAGTGTAACAGGTAATTGGCATCAGCCG.

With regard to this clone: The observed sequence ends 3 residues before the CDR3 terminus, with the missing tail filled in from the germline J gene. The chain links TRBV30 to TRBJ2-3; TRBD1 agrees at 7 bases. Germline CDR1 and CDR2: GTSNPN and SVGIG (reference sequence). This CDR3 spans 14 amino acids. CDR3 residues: CAWGPGQFNQPQYF. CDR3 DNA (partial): TGTGCCTGGGGCCCGGGACAGTTCAATCAGCCG.

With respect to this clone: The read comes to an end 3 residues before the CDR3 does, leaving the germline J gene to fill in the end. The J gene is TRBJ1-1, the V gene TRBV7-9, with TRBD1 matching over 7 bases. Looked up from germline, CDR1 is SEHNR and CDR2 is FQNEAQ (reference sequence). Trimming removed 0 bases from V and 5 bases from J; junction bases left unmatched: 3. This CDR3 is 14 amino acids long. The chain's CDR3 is CASSLAGGRTEAFF. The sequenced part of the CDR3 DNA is TGTGCCAGCAGCTTAGCAGGGGGCAGGACTGAA.

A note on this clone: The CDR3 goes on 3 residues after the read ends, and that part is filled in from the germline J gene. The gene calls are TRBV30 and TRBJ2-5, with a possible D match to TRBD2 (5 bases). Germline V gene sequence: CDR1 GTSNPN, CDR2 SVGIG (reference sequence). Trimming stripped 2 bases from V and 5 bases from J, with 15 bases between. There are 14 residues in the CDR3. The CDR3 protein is CAWSPKTPGETQYF. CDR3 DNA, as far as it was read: TGTGCCTGGAGTCCCAAGACTCCGGGGGAGACC.

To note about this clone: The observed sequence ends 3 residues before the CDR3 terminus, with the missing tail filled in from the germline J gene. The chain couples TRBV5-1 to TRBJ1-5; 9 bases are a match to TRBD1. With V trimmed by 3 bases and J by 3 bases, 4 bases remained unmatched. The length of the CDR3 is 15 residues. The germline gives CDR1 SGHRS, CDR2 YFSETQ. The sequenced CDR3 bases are TGCGCCAGCAGCTGGACAGGGGACAACAATCAGCCC. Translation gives CASSWTGDNNQP. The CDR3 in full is CASSWTGDNNQPQHF. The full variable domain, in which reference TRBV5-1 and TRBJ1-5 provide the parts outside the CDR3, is KAGVTQTPRYLIKTRGQQVTLSCSPISGHRSVSWYQQTPGQGLQFLFEYFSETQRNKGNFPGRFSGRQFSNSRSEMNVSTLELGDSALYLCASSWTGDNNQPQHFGDGTRLSIL.

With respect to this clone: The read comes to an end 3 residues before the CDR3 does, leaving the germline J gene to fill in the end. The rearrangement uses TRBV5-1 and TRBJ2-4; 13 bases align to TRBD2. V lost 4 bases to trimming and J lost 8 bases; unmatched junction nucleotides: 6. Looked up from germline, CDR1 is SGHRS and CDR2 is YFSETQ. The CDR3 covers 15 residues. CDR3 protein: CASSLTSGGVHIQYF. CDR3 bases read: TGCGCCAGCAGCCTCACTAGCGGGGGGGTACACATT.

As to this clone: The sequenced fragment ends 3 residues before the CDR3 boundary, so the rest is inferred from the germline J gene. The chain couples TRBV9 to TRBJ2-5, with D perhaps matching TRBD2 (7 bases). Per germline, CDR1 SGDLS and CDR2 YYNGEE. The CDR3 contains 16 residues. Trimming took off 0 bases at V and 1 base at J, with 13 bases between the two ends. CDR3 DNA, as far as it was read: TGTGCCAGCAGCGTAGGGGGGGGGCACCCCCAAGAGACC. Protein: CASSVGGGHPQET. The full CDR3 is CASSVGGGHPQETQYF. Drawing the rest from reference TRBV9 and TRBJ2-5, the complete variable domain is DSGVTQTPKHLITATGQRVTLRCSPRSGDLSVYWYQQSLDQGLQFLIQYYNGEERAKGNILERFSAQQFPDLHSELNLSSLELGDSALYFCASSVGGGHPQETQYFGPGTRLLVL.

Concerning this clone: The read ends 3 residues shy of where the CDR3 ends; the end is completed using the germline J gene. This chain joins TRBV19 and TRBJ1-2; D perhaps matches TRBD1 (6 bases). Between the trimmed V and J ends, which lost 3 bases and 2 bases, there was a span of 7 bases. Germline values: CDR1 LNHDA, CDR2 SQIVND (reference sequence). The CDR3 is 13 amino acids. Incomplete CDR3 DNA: TGTGCCAGTAGTATCCAGGGGAACTATGGC. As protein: CASSIQGNYG. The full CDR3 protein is CASSIQGNYGYTF.

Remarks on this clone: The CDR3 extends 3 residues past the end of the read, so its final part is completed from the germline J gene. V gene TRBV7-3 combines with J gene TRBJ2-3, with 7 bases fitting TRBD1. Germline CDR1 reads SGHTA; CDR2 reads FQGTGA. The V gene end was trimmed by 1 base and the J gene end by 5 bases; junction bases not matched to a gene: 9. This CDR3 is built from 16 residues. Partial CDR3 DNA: TGTGCCAGCAGCTTAAGTACGGGGACAGTTAGAGATACG. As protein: CASSLSTGTVRDT. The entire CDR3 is CASSLSTGTVRDTQYF. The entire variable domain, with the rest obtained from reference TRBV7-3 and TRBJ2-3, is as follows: GAGVSQTPSNKVTEKGKYVELRCDPISGHTALYWYRQSLGQGPEFLIYFQGTGAADDSGLPNDRFFAVRPEGSVSTLKIQRTERGDSAVYLCASSLSTGTVRDTQYFGPGTRLTVL.

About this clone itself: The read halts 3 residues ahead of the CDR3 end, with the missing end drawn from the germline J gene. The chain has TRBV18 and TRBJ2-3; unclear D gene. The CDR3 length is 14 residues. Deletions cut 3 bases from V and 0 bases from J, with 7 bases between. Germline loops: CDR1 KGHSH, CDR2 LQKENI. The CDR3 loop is CASSPPLSTDTQYF. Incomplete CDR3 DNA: TGTGCCAGCTCACCGCCGCTAAGCACAGATACG. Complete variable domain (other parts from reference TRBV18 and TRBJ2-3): NAGVMQNPRHLVRRRGQEARLRCSPMKGHSHVYWYRQLPEEGLKFMVYLQKENIIDESGMPKERFSAEFPKEGPSILRIQQVVRGDSAAYFCASSPPLSTDTQYFGPGTRLTVL.

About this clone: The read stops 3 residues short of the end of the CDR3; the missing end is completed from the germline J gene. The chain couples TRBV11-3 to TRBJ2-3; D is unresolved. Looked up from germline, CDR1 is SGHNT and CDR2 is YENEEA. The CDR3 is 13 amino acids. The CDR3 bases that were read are TGTGCCAGCAGCGATCATGGGCAAGAGACG. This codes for CASSDHGQET. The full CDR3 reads CASSDHGQETQYF.

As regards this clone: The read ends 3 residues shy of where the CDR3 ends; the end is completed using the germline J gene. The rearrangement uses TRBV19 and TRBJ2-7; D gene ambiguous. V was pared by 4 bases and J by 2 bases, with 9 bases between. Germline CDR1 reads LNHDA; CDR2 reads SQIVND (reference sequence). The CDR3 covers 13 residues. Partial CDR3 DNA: TGTGCCAGTAGTAGGGCAGGCCCCTACGAG. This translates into CASSRAGPYE. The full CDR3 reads CASSRAGPYEQYF. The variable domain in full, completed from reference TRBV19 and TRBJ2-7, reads DGGITQSPKYLFRKEGQNVTLSCEQNLNHDAMYWYRQDPGQGLRLIYYSQIVNDFQKGDIAEGYSVSREKKESFPLTVTSAQKNPTAFYLCASSRAGPYEQYFGPGTRLTVT.

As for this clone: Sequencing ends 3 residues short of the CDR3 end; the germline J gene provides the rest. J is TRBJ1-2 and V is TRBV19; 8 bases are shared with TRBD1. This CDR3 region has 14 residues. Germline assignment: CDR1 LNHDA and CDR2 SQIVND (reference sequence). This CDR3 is CASSTGTGGYDYTF. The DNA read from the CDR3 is TGTGCCAGTAGTACCGGGACAGGTGGCTACGAC.